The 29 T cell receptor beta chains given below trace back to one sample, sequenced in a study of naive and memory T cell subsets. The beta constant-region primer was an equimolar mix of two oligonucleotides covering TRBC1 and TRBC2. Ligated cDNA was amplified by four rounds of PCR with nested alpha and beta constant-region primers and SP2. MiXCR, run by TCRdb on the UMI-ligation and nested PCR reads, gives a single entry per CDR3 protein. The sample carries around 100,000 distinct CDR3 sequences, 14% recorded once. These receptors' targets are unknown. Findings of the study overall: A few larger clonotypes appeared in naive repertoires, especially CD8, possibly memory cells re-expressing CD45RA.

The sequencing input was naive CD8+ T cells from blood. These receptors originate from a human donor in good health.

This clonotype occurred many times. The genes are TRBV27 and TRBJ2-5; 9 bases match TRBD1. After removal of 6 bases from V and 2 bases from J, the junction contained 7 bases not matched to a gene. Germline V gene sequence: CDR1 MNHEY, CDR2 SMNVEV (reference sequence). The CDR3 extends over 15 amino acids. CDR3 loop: CASRSGTGSQETQYF. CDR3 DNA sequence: TGTGCCAGCAGGTCCGGGACAGGGTCGCAAGAGACCCAGTACTTC.

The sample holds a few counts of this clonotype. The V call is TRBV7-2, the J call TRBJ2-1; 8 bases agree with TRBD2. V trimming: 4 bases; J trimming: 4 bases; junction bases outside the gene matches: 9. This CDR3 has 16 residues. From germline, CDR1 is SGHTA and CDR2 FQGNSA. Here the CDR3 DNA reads TGTGCCAGCAGCTCCCCCGGGAGGGGGGTTTACAATGAGCAGTTCTTC. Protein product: CASSSPGRGVYNEQFF.

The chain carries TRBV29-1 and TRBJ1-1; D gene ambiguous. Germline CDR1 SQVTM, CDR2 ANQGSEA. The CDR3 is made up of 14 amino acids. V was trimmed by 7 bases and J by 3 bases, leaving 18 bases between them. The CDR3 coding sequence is TGCAGCGCCGCCGTGAGGGCGGTGGACACTGAAGCTTTCTTT. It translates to CSAAVRAVDTEAFF.

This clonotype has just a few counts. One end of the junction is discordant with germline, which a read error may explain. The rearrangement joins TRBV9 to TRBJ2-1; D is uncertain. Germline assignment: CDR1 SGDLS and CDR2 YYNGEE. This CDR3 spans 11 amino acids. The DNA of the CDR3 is TGTGCCAGCGGCGTGGCAGGTGAGCAGTTCTTC. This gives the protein CASGVAGEQFF.

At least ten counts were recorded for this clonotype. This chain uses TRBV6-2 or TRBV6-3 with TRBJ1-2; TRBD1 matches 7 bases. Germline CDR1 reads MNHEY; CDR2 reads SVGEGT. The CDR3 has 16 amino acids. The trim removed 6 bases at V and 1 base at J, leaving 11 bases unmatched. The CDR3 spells CASSYTMGQINYGYTF. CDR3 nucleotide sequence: TGTGCCAGCAGCTACACTATGGGACAGATTAACTATGGCTACACCTTC.

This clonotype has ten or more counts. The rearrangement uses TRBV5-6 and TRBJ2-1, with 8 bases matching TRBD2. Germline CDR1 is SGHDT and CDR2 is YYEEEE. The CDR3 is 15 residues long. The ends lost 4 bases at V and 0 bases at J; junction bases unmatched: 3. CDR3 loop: CASSLGGASYNEQFF. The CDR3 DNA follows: TGTGCCAGCAGCCTCGGGGGGGCCTCCTACAATGAGCAGTTCTTC.

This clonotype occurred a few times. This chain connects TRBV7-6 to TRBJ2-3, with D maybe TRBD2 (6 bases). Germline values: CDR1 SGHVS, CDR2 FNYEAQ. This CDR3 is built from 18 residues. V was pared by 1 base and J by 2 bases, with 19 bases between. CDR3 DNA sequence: TGTGCCAGCAGCTTAGAGGCGTGGGACTCCTTTTCCACAGATACGCAGTATTTT. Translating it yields CASSLEAWDSFSTDTQYF.

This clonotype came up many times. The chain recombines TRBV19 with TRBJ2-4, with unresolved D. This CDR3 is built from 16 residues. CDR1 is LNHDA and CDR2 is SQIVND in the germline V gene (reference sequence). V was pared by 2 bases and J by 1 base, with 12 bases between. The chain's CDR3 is CASSISGVRAKNIQYF. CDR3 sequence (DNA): TGTGCCAGTAGTATATCTGGGGTTCGGGCCAAAAACATTCAGTACTTC.

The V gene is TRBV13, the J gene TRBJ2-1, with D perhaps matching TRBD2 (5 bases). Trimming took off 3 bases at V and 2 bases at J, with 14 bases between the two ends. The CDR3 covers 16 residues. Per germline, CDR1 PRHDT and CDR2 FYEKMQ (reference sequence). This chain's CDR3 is CASSFGLSNPYNEQFF. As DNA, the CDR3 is TGTGCCAGCAGCTTTGGACTTTCCAACCCCTACAATGAGCAGTTCTTC.

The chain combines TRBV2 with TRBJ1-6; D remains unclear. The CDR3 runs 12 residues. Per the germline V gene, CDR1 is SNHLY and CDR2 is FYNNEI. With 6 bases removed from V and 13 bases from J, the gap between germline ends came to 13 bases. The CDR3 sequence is CASRSKPLPLHF. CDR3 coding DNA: TGTGCCAGCAGGAGTAAGCCCCTTCCCCTCCACTTT.

The CDR3 sequence: CASSGANRGPGYGYTF. CDR3 DNA sequence: TGTGCCAGCAGCGGAGCCAACAGGGGGCCAGGCTATGGCTACACCTTC. The rearrangement uses TRBV7-8 and TRBJ1-2; 9 positions match TRBD1. In germline, CDR1 is SGHVS, CDR2 FQNEAQ. Trimming removed 5 bases from V and 4 bases from J; junction bases left unmatched: 11. The CDR3 is 16 amino acids.

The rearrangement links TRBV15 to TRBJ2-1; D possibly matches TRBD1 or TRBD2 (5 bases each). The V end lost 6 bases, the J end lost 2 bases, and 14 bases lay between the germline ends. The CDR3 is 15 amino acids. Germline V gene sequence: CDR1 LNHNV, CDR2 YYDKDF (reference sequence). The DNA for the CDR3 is TGTGCCACCAGTCCACGGGGCGGTACCTACAATGAGCAGTTCTTC. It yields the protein CATSPRGGTYNEQFF.

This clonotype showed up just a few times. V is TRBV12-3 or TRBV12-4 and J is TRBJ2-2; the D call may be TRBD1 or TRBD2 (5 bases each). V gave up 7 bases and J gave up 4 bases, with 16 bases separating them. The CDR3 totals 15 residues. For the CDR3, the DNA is TGTGCCAGCACCACGGGACCCTACTCCACCGGGGAGCTGTTTTTT. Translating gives CASTTGPYSTGELFF.

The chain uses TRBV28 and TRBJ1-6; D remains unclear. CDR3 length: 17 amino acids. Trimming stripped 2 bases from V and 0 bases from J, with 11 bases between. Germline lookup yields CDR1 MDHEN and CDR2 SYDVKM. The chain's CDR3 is CASSLLQQSSYNSPLHF. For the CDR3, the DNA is TGTGCCAGCAGTTTACTACAGCAGAGCTCCTATAATTCACCCCTCCACTTT.

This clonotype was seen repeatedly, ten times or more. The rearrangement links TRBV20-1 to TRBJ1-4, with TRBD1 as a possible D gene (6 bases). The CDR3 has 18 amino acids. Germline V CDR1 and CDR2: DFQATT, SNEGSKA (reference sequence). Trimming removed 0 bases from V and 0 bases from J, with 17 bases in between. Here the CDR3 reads CSARDLGGQAATNEKLFF. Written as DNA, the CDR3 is TGCAGTGCTAGAGATCTCGGGGGGCAGGCCGCAACTAATGAAAAACTGTTTTTT.

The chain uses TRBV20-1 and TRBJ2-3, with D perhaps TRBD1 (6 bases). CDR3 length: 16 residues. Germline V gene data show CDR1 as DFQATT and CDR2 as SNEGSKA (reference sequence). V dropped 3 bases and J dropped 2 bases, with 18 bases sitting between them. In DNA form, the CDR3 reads TGCAGTGCTAGTTCTGGGGGCGATACTCACACAGATACGCAGTATTTT. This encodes CSASSGGDTHTDTQYF.

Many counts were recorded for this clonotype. Here the CDR3 reads CASSPYLTAMNTEAFF. The CDR3 region has the DNA TGTGCCAGCAGTCCATACCTGACAGCCATGAACACTGAAGCTTTCTTT. This chain joins TRBV27 and TRBJ1-1; D possibly corresponds to TRBD1 (5 bases). Trimming removed 5 bases from V and 0 bases from J, with 16 bases in between. The length of the CDR3 is 16 residues. The V gene's germline CDR1 is MNHEY and CDR2 SMNVEV (reference sequence).

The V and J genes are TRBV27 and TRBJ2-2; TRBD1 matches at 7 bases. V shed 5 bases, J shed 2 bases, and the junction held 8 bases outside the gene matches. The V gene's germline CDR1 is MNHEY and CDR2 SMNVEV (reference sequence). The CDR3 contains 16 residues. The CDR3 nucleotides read TGTGCCAGCAGTAATCCGGGACAGCTCAACACCGGGGAGCTGTTTTTT. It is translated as CASSNPGQLNTGELFF.

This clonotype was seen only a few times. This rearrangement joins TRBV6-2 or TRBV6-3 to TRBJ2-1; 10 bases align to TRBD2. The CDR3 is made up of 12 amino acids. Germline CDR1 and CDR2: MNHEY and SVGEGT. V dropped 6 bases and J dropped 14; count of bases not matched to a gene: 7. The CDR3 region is CASSTLAGEEFF. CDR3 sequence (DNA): TGTGCCAGCAGCACCCTAGCGGGAGAGGAGTTCTTC.

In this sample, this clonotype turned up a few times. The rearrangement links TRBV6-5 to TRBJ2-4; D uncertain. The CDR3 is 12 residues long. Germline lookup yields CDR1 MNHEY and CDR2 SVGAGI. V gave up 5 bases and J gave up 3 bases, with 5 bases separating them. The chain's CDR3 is CASSPDKNIQYF. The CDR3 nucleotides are TGTGCCAGCAGTCCCGACAAAAACATTCAGTACTTC.

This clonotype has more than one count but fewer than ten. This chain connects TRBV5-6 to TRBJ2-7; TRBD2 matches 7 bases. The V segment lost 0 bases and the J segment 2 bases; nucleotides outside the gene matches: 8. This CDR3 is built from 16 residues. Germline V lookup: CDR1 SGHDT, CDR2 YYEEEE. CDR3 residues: CASSLDLAGEAYEQYF. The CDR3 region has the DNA TGTGCCAGCAGCTTGGATCTGGCGGGAGAAGCCTACGAGCAGTACTTC.

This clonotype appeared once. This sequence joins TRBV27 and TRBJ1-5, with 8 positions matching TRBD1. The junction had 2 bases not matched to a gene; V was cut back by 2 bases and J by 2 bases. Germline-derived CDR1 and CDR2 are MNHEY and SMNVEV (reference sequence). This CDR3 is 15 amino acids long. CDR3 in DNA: TGTGCCAGCAGTTTAGGACAGGGCGGCAATCAGCCCCAGCATTTT. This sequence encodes CASSLGQGGNQPQHF.

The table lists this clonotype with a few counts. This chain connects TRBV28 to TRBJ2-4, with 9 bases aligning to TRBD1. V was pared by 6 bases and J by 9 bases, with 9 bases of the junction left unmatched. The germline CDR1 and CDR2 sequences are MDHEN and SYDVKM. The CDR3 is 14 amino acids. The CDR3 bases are TGTGCCAGCAGAAAGGGACAGGGTAGGCTCATTCAGTACTTC. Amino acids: CASRKGQGRLIQYF.

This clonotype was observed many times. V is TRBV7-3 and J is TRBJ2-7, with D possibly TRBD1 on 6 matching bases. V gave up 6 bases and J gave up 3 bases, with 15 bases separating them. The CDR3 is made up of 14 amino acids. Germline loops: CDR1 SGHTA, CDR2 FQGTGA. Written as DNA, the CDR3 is TGTGCCAGCAGTCTTTATCAGGGGAGCTACGAGCAGTACTTC. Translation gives CASSLYQGSYEQYF.

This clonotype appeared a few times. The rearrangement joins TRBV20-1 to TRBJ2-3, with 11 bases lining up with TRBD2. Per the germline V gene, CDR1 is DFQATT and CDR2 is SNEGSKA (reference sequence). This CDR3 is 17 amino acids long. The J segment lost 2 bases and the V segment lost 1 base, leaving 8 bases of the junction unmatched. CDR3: CSARGSLGLAVTDTQYF. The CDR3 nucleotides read TGCAGTGCTAGAGGGAGCCTGGGACTAGCGGTCACAGATACGCAGTATTTT.

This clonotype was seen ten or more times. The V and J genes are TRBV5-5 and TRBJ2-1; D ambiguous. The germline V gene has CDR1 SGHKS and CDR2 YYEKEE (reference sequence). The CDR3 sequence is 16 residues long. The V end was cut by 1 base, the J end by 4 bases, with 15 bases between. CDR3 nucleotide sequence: TGTGCCAGCAGCTTGTACGGGCCCCCCATTTACAATGAGCAGTTCTTC. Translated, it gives CASSLYGPPIYNEQFF.

The CDR3 reads CASSLLAGGTLVYEQYF. In DNA, the CDR3 is TGCGCCAGCAGCCTACTAGCGGGAGGAACCCTGGTCTACGAGCAGTACTTC. The gene calls are TRBV4-3 and TRBJ2-7, with 12 bases matching TRBD2. Germline values: CDR1 LGHNA, CDR2 YSLEER. The ends lost 4 bases at V and 3 bases at J; junction bases unmatched: 10. The CDR3 spans 17 residues.

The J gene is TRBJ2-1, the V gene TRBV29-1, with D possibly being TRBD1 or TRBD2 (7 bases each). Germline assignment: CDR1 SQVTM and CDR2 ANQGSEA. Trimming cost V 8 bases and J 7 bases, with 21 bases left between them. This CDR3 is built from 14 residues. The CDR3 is CSCHAGEGQNEQFF. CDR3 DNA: TGCAGCTGCCATGCGGGAGAGGGACAGAATGAGCAGTTCTTC.

CDR3 sequence (DNA): TGCAGCGTTGACAGGGAGGGCTATGGCTACACCTTC. It codes for CSVDREGYGYTF. The V gene is TRBV29-1, the J gene TRBJ1-2, with D tentatively TRBD1 (5 bases). CDR1 is SQVTM, CDR2 ANQGSEA, per germline. Trimming left V 3 bases short and J 4 bases short, with 9 bases between. This CDR3 is built from 12 residues.